Below are 31 T cell receptor beta chains sequenced from a single sample in a study of blood T cell repertoires in COVID-19. This table comes from immunoSEQ multiplex PCR, and its TCRdb copy is limited to in-frame clones, with some not included. The sample lists about 140,000 clones, 88% occurring once. Specimen: peripheral blood. The receptors originated from a human donor with COVID-19, enrolled during active disease. The donor label of this sample is uncertain.

A word on this clone: One junction end disagrees with the germline gene, perhaps due to a read error. The genes are TRBV27 and TRBJ1-5; D unclear. The CDR3 totals 14 residues. From germline, CDR1 is MNHEY and CDR2 SMNVEV (reference sequence). The CDR3 is CASSSIHSNQPQHF. CDR3 DNA: TGTGCCAGCAGTTCGATCCATAGCAATCAGCCCCAACATTTT.

V usage is TRBV19 and J usage is TRBJ2-5; TRBD1 matches 10 bases. Germline-derived CDR1 and CDR2 are LNHDA and SQIVND (reference sequence). This CDR3 contains 13 residues. With V trimmed by 5 bases and J by 5 bases, 2 bases remained unmatched. This CDR3 reads CASSDRGRETQYF. Here the CDR3 DNA reads TGTGCCAGTAGTGACAGGGGGCGGGAGACCCAGTACTTC.

The sample holds one count of this clone. The CDR3 nucleotides read TGTGCCAGCAGTTCACCTTTGTACAGGGGGCAATCCGAAGCTTTCTTT. As protein: CASSSPLYRGQSEAFF. The rearrangement uses TRBV28 and TRBJ1-1; 9 bases are shared with TRBD1. The CDR3 consists of 16 residues. Germline loops: CDR1 MDHEN, CDR2 SYDVKM. Trimming took 4 bases from V and 8 from J; bases not matched to a gene: 14.

The genes are TRBV12-3 or TRBV12-4 and TRBJ2-3; D remains unclear. CDR3 length equals 11 residues. V lost 6 bases to trimming and J lost 2 bases, with 3 bases between them. The CDR3: CASSFTDTQYF. As DNA, the CDR3 is TGTGCCAGCAGCTTCACAGATACGCAGTATTTT.

The J gene is TRBJ2-7, the V gene TRBV30, with a weak D call TRBD1 (6 bases). Germline V gives CDR1 GTSNPN, CDR2 SVGIG (reference sequence). The CDR3 length is 18 residues. Trimming removed 1 base at V and 3 bases at J, with 25 bases between. CDR3 DNA sequence: TGTGCCTGGAGTGGGGGCGAACAGACAGGAACGCTAAACTACGAGCAGTACTTC. Protein: CAWSGGEQTGTLNYEQYF.

The chain couples TRBV19 to TRBJ1-2; weak D call: TRBD1 (5 bases). This CDR3 has 15 residues. The germline V gene encodes CDR1 LNHDA and CDR2 SQIVND (reference sequence). V lost 5 bases and J lost 5, with 18 bases in between. Written as DNA, the CDR3 is TGTGCCAGTAGTGTATTACAGGAAATCGGGTATGGCTACACCTTC. Protein sequence: CASSVLQEIGYGYTF.

This chain connects TRBV7-6 to TRBJ2-5; 8 bases are shared with TRBD1. The CDR3 has 16 amino acids. The V segment lost 1 base and the J segment 1 base; nucleotides outside the gene matches: 5. From germline, CDR1 is SGHVS and CDR2 FNYEAQ. CDR3 residues: CASSLGGQGAQETQYF. CDR3 nucleotides: TGTGCCAGCAGCTTAGGAGGACAGGGCGCCCAAGAGACCCAGTACTTC.

The chain has TRBV5-1 and TRBJ1-2; the D gene is possibly TRBD1 (5 bases). Germline V CDR1 and CDR2: SGHRS, YFSETQ. V gave up 0 bases and J gave up 8 bases, with 11 bases separating them. The CDR3 is 13 residues long. The CDR3, as DNA: TGCGCCAGCAGCTTGGGTGGGGGGATCGGCTACACCTTC. Translation: CASSLGGGIGYTF.

This chain connects TRBV11-3 to TRBJ2-1, with D maybe TRBD2 (5 bases). The CDR3 loop spans 12 amino acids. The V and J ends lost 4 bases and 7 bases respectively, with 8 bases between them. Per the germline V gene, CDR1 is SGHNT and CDR2 is YENEEA. The CDR3 coding sequence is TGTGCCAGCAGCTCCGGGATTAATGAGCAGTTCTTC. Translating gives CASSSGINEQFF.

The V gene is TRBV11-2, the J gene TRBJ1-1, with D perhaps TRBD1 (5 bases). The V end lost 5 bases, the J end lost 0 bases, and 19 bases lay between the germline ends. This CDR3 region has 17 residues. CDR1 and CDR2 from the germline V gene are SGHAT and FQNNGV. CDR3 loop: CASSMARGGRMNTEAFF. The CDR3 DNA sequence: TGTGCCAGCAGCATGGCTCGGGGGGGAAGGATGAACACTGAAGCTTTCTTT.

This chain links TRBV9 with TRBJ2-1; D uncertain. CDR3 size: 13 residues. Germline lookup yields CDR1 SGDLS and CDR2 YYNGEE. Trimming took 0 bases from V and 6 from J, leaving 7 bases between them. The CDR3 region has the DNA TGTGCCAGCAGCGTAGCTCTGCGCAATGAGCAGTTCTTC. Its protein product is CASSVALRNEQFF.

The V gene is TRBV6-5, the J gene TRBJ1-5; D is ambiguous. The CDR3 runs to 13 residues. CDR1 is MNHEY and CDR2 is SVGAGI in the germline V gene. With 2 bases removed from V and 4 bases from J, the gap between germline ends came to 6 bases. The DNA for the CDR3 is TGTGCCAGCAGTTACAGGGAGAATCAGCCCCAGCATTTT. It specifies CASSYRENQPQHF.

This chain links TRBV7-3 with TRBJ2-3; 8 bases map to TRBD1. J lost 4 bases, V lost 3 bases, and 9 bases had no gene match. CDR1 and CDR2 from the germline V gene are SGHTA and FQGTGA. There are 16 residues in the CDR3. The CDR3 protein is CASSFQTGANPDTQYF. The DNA for the CDR3 is TGTGCCAGCAGCTTCCAGACAGGGGCGAACCCAGATACGCAGTATTTT.

The rearrangement links TRBV5-1 to TRBJ1-1, with D perhaps matching TRBD1 (5 bases). The germline V gene encodes CDR1 SGHRS and CDR2 YFSETQ. This CDR3 contains 15 residues. The V gene lost 8 bases and the J gene lost 4 bases, with 21 bases spanning the gap. DNA of the CDR3: TGCGCCAGTAGTCTGGGGGGAGGAGGGTTCACTGAAGCTTTCTTT. Translation gives CASSLGGGGFTEAFF.

The chain joins TRBV3-1 (or the pseudogene TRBV3-2) to TRBJ1-4, with D hard to call. The CDR3 extends over 14 amino acids. Trimming took off 0 bases at V and 8 bases at J, with 10 bases between the two ends. Per germline, CDR1 LGHDT and CDR2 YNNKEL (reference sequence). The CDR3 bases are TGTGCCAGCAGCCAAGATGCGGCGGGAGAAAAACTGTTTTTT. Amino acids: CASSQDAAGEKLFF.

The chain combines TRBV24-1 with TRBJ2-1, with TRBD1 identical over 7 bases. With V trimmed by 3 bases and J by 7 bases, 8 bases remained unmatched. This CDR3 has 15 amino acids. Germline values: CDR1 KGHDR, CDR2 SFDVKD. CDR3 region: CATSDPSTGVNEQFF. CDR3 DNA: TGTGCCACCAGTGATCCCTCTACAGGGGTGAATGAGCAGTTCTTC.

The chain is built from TRBV5-3 and TRBJ2-7; the match to TRBD1 covers 7 bases. TRBV5-3 is classed as an ORF, of uncertain function. CDR3 length: 13 residues. The trim removed 10 bases at V and 3 bases at J, leaving 10 bases unmatched. The CDR3 DNA sequence: TGTGCCCGCGAACCCCAGGGGGTCTACGAGCAGTACTTC. Translation: CAREPQGVYEQYF.

V and J are TRBV6-5 and TRBJ1-3; maybe TRBD1 (5 bases). V was cut by 8 bases and J by 2 bases, with 16 bases left in between. Germline V gene data show CDR1 as MNHEY and CDR2 as SVGAGI. The CDR3 runs 15 residues. CDR3 DNA: TGTGCCAGCCGACCTCCCGACAGCGCTGGAAACACCATATATTTT. Translation: CASRPPDSAGNTIYF.

This chain uses TRBV6-5 with TRBJ1-1; 9 positions match TRBD1. Germline CDR1 reads MNHEY; CDR2 reads SVGAGI. The V gene end was trimmed by 5 bases and the J gene end by 6 bases; junction bases not matched to a gene: 7. The CDR3 contains 14 residues. The CDR3 DNA sequence: TGTGCCAGCAGTCCCTCCGGGACAGGGCCTGAAGCTTTCTTT. Amino acid sequence: CASSPSGTGPEAFF.

The gene calls are TRBV5-5 and TRBJ1-2; D perhaps matches TRBD1 (5 bases). CDR1 SGHKS and CDR2 YYEKEE come from the germline V gene (reference sequence). This CDR3 is 17 amino acids long. The V end lost 3 bases, the J end lost 7 bases, and 25 bases lay between the germline ends. The CDR3 here is CASSWGGMPPGGTGYTF. The CDR3 DNA reads TGTGCCAGCAGCTGGGGGGGGATGCCCCCAGGTGGAACTGGCTACACCTTC.

This clone has just a few counts. The chain has TRBV18 and TRBJ1-5, with D hard to call. This CDR3 spans 15 amino acids. Trimming stripped 2 bases from V and 4 bases from J, with 12 bases between. Per germline, CDR1 KGHSH and CDR2 LQKENI. The CDR3 nucleotides read TGTGCCAGCTCACCAGGGTCGGGGATTAATCAGCCCCAGCATTTT. Amino acid sequence: CASSPGSGINQPQHF. The variable domain in full, completed from reference TRBV18 and TRBJ1-5, reads NAGVMQNPRHLVRRRGQEARLRCSPMKGHSHVYWYRQLPEEGLKFMVYLQKENIIDESGMPKERFSAEFPKEGPSILRIQQVVRGDSAAYFCASSPGSGINQPQHFGDGTRLSIL.

The count of this clone is one. The chain's CDR3 is CASSLGTNNEQFF. CDR3 in DNA: TGTGCCAGCAGCTTAGGGACTAACAATGAGCAGTTCTTC. This rearrangement joins TRBV7-9 to TRBJ2-1; tentative D call: TRBD2 (6 bases). The CDR3 length is 13 residues. CDR1 is SEHNR and CDR2 is FQNEAQ in the germline V gene (reference sequence). V gave up 1 base and J gave up 5 bases, with 6 bases separating them.

The chain is built from TRBV5-4 and TRBJ1-4; D gene uncertain. This CDR3 has 16 residues. V was pared by 0 bases and J by 0 bases, with 9 bases between. Germline values: CDR1 SGHNT, CDR2 YYREEE (reference sequence). CDR3 region: CASSLGAQATNEKLFF. The CDR3 bases are TGTGCCAGCAGCTTGGGTGCCCAGGCAACTAATGAAAAACTGTTTTTT.

This chain connects TRBV7-9 to TRBJ2-5; tentatively, D is TRBD2 (5 bases). The CDR3 contains 15 residues. V shed 5 bases and J shed 0 bases, with 13 bases lying between them. Germline V lookup: CDR1 SEHNR, CDR2 FQNEAQ (reference sequence). The CDR3 loop is CASSIGLRYQETQYF. The CDR3 bases are TGTGCCAGCAGCATTGGACTCAGGTACCAAGAGACCCAGTACTTC.

The chain employs TRBV27 and TRBJ2-7; D not resolved. The CDR3 sequence is 11 residues long. CDR1 is MNHEY and CDR2 is SMNVEV in the germline V gene (reference sequence). V was pared by 5 bases and J by 0 bases, with 2 bases between. CDR3: CASSLSYEQYF. CDR3 coding DNA: TGTGCCAGCAGTCTCTCCTACGAGCAGTACTTC.

The chain combines TRBV20-1 with TRBJ1-5, with TRBD1 matching over 7 bases. CDR1 DFQATT and CDR2 SNEGSKA come from the germline V gene (reference sequence). The CDR3 has 15 residues. The ends lost 3 bases at V and 2 bases at J; junction bases unmatched: 7. CDR3 sequence reads: CSASRGGDGNQPQHF. CDR3 nucleotide sequence: TGCAGTGCTAGTAGAGGGGGCGACGGCAATCAGCCCCAGCATTTT.

The rearrangement links TRBV5-6 to TRBJ1-2, with 8 bases identical to TRBD1. Per the germline V gene, CDR1 is SGHDT and CDR2 is YYEEEE. This CDR3 has 14 residues. The trim removed 3 bases at V and 6 bases at J, leaving 7 bases unmatched. CDR3: CASSSGTGRDGYTF. CDR3 nucleotide sequence: TGTGCCAGCAGCTCAGGGACAGGAAGGGATGGCTACACCTTC.

The chain recombines TRBV2 with TRBJ1-5; TRBD1 matches 8 bases. CDR3 length: 14 residues. Germline CDR1 reads SNHLY; CDR2 reads FYNNEI. The V and J ends lost 4 bases and 5 bases, in that order; junction bases with no gene match: 4. DNA for the CDR3: TGTGCCAGCAGTGTGGACAGGGTCGATCAGCCCCAGCATTTT. Translating gives CASSVDRVDQPQHF.

This clone was seen a single time. The genes are TRBV11-3 and TRBJ1-2; 8 bases line up with TRBD1. The CDR3 loop spans 14 amino acids. The V segment lost 5 bases and the J segment 8 bases; nucleotides outside the gene matches: 10. Germline-derived CDR1 and CDR2 are SGHNT and YENEEA. CDR3: CASSRTGRPRGYTF. CDR3 DNA: TGTGCCAGCAGCCGGACAGGGAGGCCCCGGGGCTACACCTTC. Full variable domain (rest looked up from reference TRBV11-3 and TRBJ1-2): EAGVVQSPRYKIIEKKQPVAFWCNPISGHNTLYWYLQNLGQGPELLIRYENEEAVDDSQLPKDRFSAERLKGVDSTLKIQPAELGDSAVYLCASSRTGRPRGYTFGSGTRLTVV.

CDR3 loop: CASSELIQGYQPQHF. CDR3 in DNA: TGTGCCAGCAGTGAACTCATACAGGGATATCAGCCCCAGCATTTT. This chain connects TRBV6-1 to TRBJ1-5, with D perhaps matching TRBD1 (6 bases). The length of the CDR3 is 15 residues. V was cut by 2 bases and J by 5 bases, with 13 bases left in between. From germline, CDR1 is MNHNS and CDR2 SASEGT.

V gene TRBV24-1 combines with J gene TRBJ2-5; 7 positions match TRBD2. The length of the CDR3 is 13 residues. Unmatched junction bases numbered 7, after V lost 9 bases and J lost 4 bases. Germline V CDR1 and CDR2: KGHDR, SFDVKD. The CDR3 region has the DNA TGTGCCACCGGAAATGGGGGGGGAGAGACCCAGTACTTC. This translates into CATGNGGGETQYF.